Below, 9 T cell receptor beta chains from the same sample are listed, as sequenced in a study of graft-versus-host responses after intestinal transplantation. The researchers put around 200,000 CFSE-labeled responder cells into plates with around 200,000 irradiated, violet-dye-labeled stimulator cells. Sequencing was performed with immunoSEQ multiplex PCR; in TCRdb, only in-frame clones are kept and a portion is missing. The sample records roughly 23,000 clones, around two fifths being singletons. The material sequenced was alloreactive CD8+ T cells from a mixed lymphocyte reaction culture, taken before transplantation. Sample subset: CFSE-low proliferating T cells sorted from approximately 6-day pre-transplant mixed lymphocyte reaction (GvH or HvG direction). The receptors were sampled from a human patient who was an organ donor for intestinal transplantation.

J is TRBJ1-4 and V is TRBV7-9; 7 bases are a match to TRBD1. Germline CDR1 SEHNR, CDR2 FQNEAQ (reference sequence). V lost 5 bases, J lost 14 bases, and 14 bases stayed unmatched. The CDR3 sequence is 14 residues long. CDR3 nucleotides: TGTGCCAGCAGCCGGACAGGCACGCTTGATAAGCTGTTTTTT. The encoded protein is CASSRTGTLDKLFF.

J is TRBJ2-7 and V is TRBV7-2; TRBD2 aligns across 9 bases. Germline CDR1 SGHTA, CDR2 FQGNSA. The ends lost 4 bases at V and 3 bases at J; junction bases unmatched: 10. The CDR3 runs 16 residues. CDR3 loop: CASSSFSGRGDYEQYF. The DNA of the CDR3 is TGTGCCAGCAGCTCTTTTAGCGGGAGAGGAGACTACGAGCAGTACTTC.

The chain carries TRBV5-1 and TRBJ2-3; the D gene is possibly TRBD2 (5 bases). Germline CDR1 is SGHRS and CDR2 is YFSETQ. V was shortened by 0 bases and J by 1 base, with 12 bases between the two germline ends. The CDR3 spans 16 residues. Here the CDR3 reads CASSLAHGIGTDTQYF. The DNA for the CDR3 is TGCGCCAGCAGCTTGGCCCACGGGATCGGCACAGATACGCAGTATTTT.

In DNA, the CDR3 is TGTGCCAGCAGCTTAGTCCCCTTCCAGGGTGGGGAGCAGTACTTC. Translation: CASSLVPFQGGEQYF. The chain employs TRBV11-1 and TRBJ2-7; maybe TRBD1 (5 bases). The germline V gene encodes CDR1 SGHAT and CDR2 FQDESV (reference sequence). Trimming removed 1 base at V and 7 bases at J, with 17 bases between. The CDR3 is made up of 15 amino acids.

The J gene is TRBJ2-1, the V gene TRBV7-2, with D possibly being TRBD2 (5 bases). The CDR3 runs to 16 residues. Per germline, CDR1 SGHTA and CDR2 FQGNSA. V lost 1 base and J 2 bases, leaving 12 bases between the germline ends. This CDR3 is CASSLEVASPYNEQFF. CDR3 in DNA: TGTGCCAGCAGCTTAGAGGTGGCTAGCCCCTACAATGAGCAGTTCTTC.

This clone is categorized as medium-sized. V and J are TRBV19 and TRBJ1-1; D gene uncertain. From germline, CDR1 is LNHDA and CDR2 SQIVND (reference sequence). Trimming cost V 1 base and J 7 bases, with 7 bases left between them. The CDR3 has 12 amino acids. The CDR3, as DNA: TGTGCCAGTAGTATAGGCCGGGTTGAAGCTTTCTTT. Encoded protein: CASSIGRVEAFF. The complete variable domain, with remaining parts taken from reference TRBV19 and TRBJ1-1, reads DGGITQSPKYLFRKEGQNVTLSCEQNLNHDAMYWYRQDPGQGLRLIYYSQIVNDFQKGDIAEGYSVSREKKESFPLTVTSAQKNPTAFYLCASSIGRVEAFFGQGTRLTVV.

The sample holds a few counts of this clone. The chain joins TRBV6-6 to TRBJ2-1; TRBD2 matches at 13 bases. Germline CDR1 is MNHNY and CDR2 is SVGAGI (reference sequence). V shed 6 bases, J shed 11 bases, and the junction held 4 bases outside the gene matches. This CDR3 contains 13 residues. CDR3 region: CASSRGLAGKQFF. The CDR3 DNA follows: TGTGCCAGCAGCCGGGGACTAGCGGGAAAGCAGTTCTTC.

Concerning this clone itself: One end of the junction is discordant with germline, which a read error may explain. The chain uses TRBV5-3 and TRBJ1-1; D not resolved. TRBV5-3 has ORF status, its function being uncertain. The CDR3 loop spans 13 amino acids. The CDR3 here is CASSLVPNTEAFF. Written as DNA, the CDR3 is TGTGCCAGCAGCTTGGTGCCGAACACTGAAGCTTTCTTT.

The chain carries TRBV4-1 and TRBJ2-7; 7 bases align to TRBD1. V dropped 4 bases and J dropped 2; count of bases not matched to a gene: 8. The CDR3 has 15 residues. CDR1 and CDR2 (germline): MGHRA, YSYEKL. CDR3: CASSPNRGGTYEQYF. CDR3 nucleotide sequence: TGCGCCAGCAGCCCGAACAGGGGCGGAACCTACGAGCAGTACTTC.